The rows below give T cell receptor beta chains drawn from one sample of a study of identical twins. TCRdb called the 5' RACE reads again in MiXCR, with one record for every CDR3 protein. In the table there are roughly 1.6 million distinct CDR3 sequences, less than 40% of which are singletons. The sequencing input was cord blood. All receptors derive from a newborn girl in good health. Each CDR3 is given with its conserved first and last residue. A D gene is named only where the DNA matches it firmly. The size field is filled for only some rows; it gives once, few, many or a size class.

cdr3_length d_call j_call clone_size v_call cdr3_nt cdr3_aa
14 TRBD1 TRBJ2-7 few TRBV29-1 TGCAGCGTTTTTAAGGGACAGGGTGGTTACGAGCAGTACTTC CSVFKGQGGYEQYF
15 TRBD1 TRBJ1-5 . TRBV20-1 TGCAGTGCTCCCCTGGACAGGGTAACCAATCAGCCCCAGCATTTT CSAPLDRVTNQPQHF
13 . TRBJ1-2 . TRBV11-2 TGTGCCAGCAGCTCCCGGATGACAGGTGGCTACACCTTC CASSSRMTGGYTF
15 . TRBJ2-6 . TRBV6-1 TGTGCCAGCAGTGAAGCCTGGCGGACCATCAACGTCCTGACTTTC CASSEAWRTINVLTF
18 . TRBJ2-3 . TRBV28 TGTGCCAGCAGTTTATGGTCCTTACAGACATCTAGCACAGATACGCAGTATTTT CASSLWSLQTSSTDTQYF
16 TRBD2 TRBJ2-1 . TRBV11-2 TGTGCCAGCAGCTTGGAAGCGGGGAGAACCTACAATGAGCAGTTCTTC CASSLEAGRTYNEQFF
15 . TRBJ2-1 . TRBV6-5 TGTGCCAGAATCCGACGCGGGGGCACCTACAATGAGCAGTTCTTC CARIRRGGTYNEQFF
16 . TRBJ2-3 many TRBV10-3 TGTGCCATCAGTGACAACTTAGCGGTGGGCACAGATACGCAGTATTTT CAISDNLAVGTDTQYF
14 TRBD2 TRBJ2-7 . TRBV5-1 TGCGCCAGCAGCTTGGCTAGCGGGAACGTCGAGCAGTACTTC CASSLASGNVEQYF
13 . TRBJ2-7 few TRBV28 TGTGCCAGCAGTTTAAGATCTGGGGTCGAGCAGTACTTC CASSLRSGVEQYF
12 . TRBJ2-1 few TRBV3-1 TGTGCCAGCAGCCCTAGCCCCCATGAGCAGTTCTTC CASSPSPHEQFF
14 . TRBJ2-7 . TRBV4-1 TGCGCCAGCAGCCGGCGGGGAGAAGGCTACGAGCAGTACTTC CASSRRGEGYEQYF
16 . TRBJ2-3 . TRBV7-9 TGTGCCAGCAGCTTAGCGGCTGGACCCCTCACAGATACGCAGTATTTT CASSLAAGPLTDTQYF
14 . TRBJ2-1 many TRBV5-1 TGCGCCAGCAGCTACCTGCAAGGTCGCAATGAGCAGTTCTTC CASSYLQGRNEQFF
18 TRBD1 TRBJ1-6 . TRBV20-1 TGCAGTGCTAGATCTCGACAGGGGTGGGGGGTCTATAATTCACCCCTCCACTTT CSARSRQGWGVYNSPLHF
14 . TRBJ2-7 few TRBV6-6 TGTGCCAGCAGTTACCCCGGGTATCCCTACGAGCAGTACTTC CASSYPGYPYEQYF
15 . TRBJ2-1 . TRBV7-2 TGTGCCAGCAGCACTCTACTGTTTAATGGCAATGAGCAGTTCTTC CASSTLLFNGNEQFF
14 . TRBJ1-2 . TRBV12-3/TRBV12-4 TGTGCCAGCAGTTTAGCCCTAGACGGGTATGGCTACACCTTC CASSLALDGYGYTF
16 TRBD2 TRBJ2-4 . TRBV20-1 TGCAGTGCTAGGCGCACTAGCGGAAACTTCAAAAACATTCAGTACTTC CSARRTSGNFKNIQYF
14 . TRBJ2-7 . TRBV7-2 TGTGCCAGCAGCTTAGACAGGGTAAAGACCGAGCAGTACTTC CASSLDRVKTEQYF
15 TRBD1 TRBJ2-1 few TRBV24-1 TGTGCCACCAGTTTAACCGGGACAGGGAACAATGAGCAGTTCTTC CATSLTGTGNNEQFF
15 . TRBJ2-7 . TRBV7-2 TGTGCCAGCAGCTTAGTGGGTCCGTTAGACTACGAGCAGTACTTC CASSLVGPLDYEQYF
14 . TRBJ2-5 few TRBV12-3/TRBV12-4 TGTGCCAGCAGCCGACAGTTCCTTCAAGAGACCCAGTACTTC CASSRQFLQETQYF
23 TRBD2 TRBJ2-3 . TRBV20-1 TGCAGTGCTAGGGTAGCGGGGGGGAATGGTCTGGGTTTCGCCACCCCAATAACAGATACGCAGTATTTT CSARVAGGNGLGFATPITDTQYF
15 . TRBJ2-5 . TRBV9 TGTGCCAGCAGCACCCGACTGGGCCCTCAAGAGACCCAGTACTTC CASSTRLGPQETQYF
14 TRBD2 TRBJ2-7 . TRBV3-1 TGTGCCAGCAGCCAAGGAAGCGGGAGGGGTAAGCAGTACTTC CASSQGSGRGKQYF
15 TRBD1 TRBJ1-6 once TRBV20-1 TGCAGTGCTAGAGGAGACAGGGCGCCGAATTCACCCCTCCACTTT CSARGDRAPNSPLHF
16 . TRBJ1-2 . TRBV2 TGTGCCAGCAGTGAAGCGCTGAACAAGGGAAGCTATGGCTACACCTTC CASSEALNKGSYGYTF
17 TRBD1 TRBJ1-5 . TRBV3-1 TGTGCCAGCAGCCAAGATGAGACAGGGTATAGCGATCAGCCCCAGCATTTT CASSQDETGYSDQPQHF
16 . TRBJ1-6 . TRBV7-9 TGTGCCAGCAGCCTAGTACAGGGCAGGGGACATTCACCCCTCCACTTT CASSLVQGRGHSPLHF
14 . TRBJ2-3 . TRBV2 TGTGCCGGCAGACGACACGGCACAACGGATACGCAGTATTTT CAGRRHGTTDTQYF
14 . TRBJ2-2 . TRBV29-1 TGCAGCGTTGATCGTGGGGGAAACACCGGGGAGCTGTTTTTT CSVDRGGNTGELFF
12 . TRBJ2-7 once TRBV29-1 TGCAGCGCTGAGGCAGGGGAGTACGAGCAGTACTTC CSAEAGEYEQYF
15 . TRBJ1-4 . TRBV6-1 TGTGCCAGCAGCCCCGGCGACAACCTTAATGAAAAACTGTTTTTT CASSPGDNLNEKLFF
16 TRBD2 TRBJ2-1 few TRBV14 TGTGCCAGCAGCCCCTCCGGACTAGCGGGACTTAATGAGCAGTTCTTC CASSPSGLAGLNEQFF
16 TRBD1 TRBJ2-7 . TRBV25-1 TGTGCCAGCAGTGAACTCCCAGGACAGGGCTACAACGAGCAGTACTTC CASSELPGQGYNEQYF
14 . TRBJ2-4 many TRBV27 TGTGCCAGCAGTATCCGGGACCAACAAAACATTCAGTACTTC CASSIRDQQNIQYF
16 TRBD1 TRBJ1-2 . TRBV20-1 TGCAGTGCTAGAGATGTAAGGACAGGGAGGAAGGATGGCTACACCTTC CSARDVRTGRKDGYTF
15 TRBD1 TRBJ2-1 . TRBV19 TGTGCCAGTAGTATAGTGACAGGGGGCTACAATGAGCAGTTCTTC CASSIVTGGYNEQFF
13 . TRBJ1-5 once TRBV27 TGTGCCAGCAGTGTAAAGGGGGATCAGCCCCAGCATTTT CASSVKGDQPQHF
15 TRBD2 TRBJ2-3 . TRBV20-1 TGCAGTGCTAGGGGAGCGGGGGGGCGGACAGATACGCAGTATTTT CSARGAGGRTDTQYF